This T cell receptor beta chain was observed in a study of T cell clones after liver transplantation (dated by TCRdb to about 2019). Regarding the complete study: The samples were obtained from ITN030ST, a randomized trial that attempted immunosuppression withdrawal within 2 years after liver transplantation. Donor-reactive T cell clones were identified by TCRbeta sequencing following a pre-transplant mixed lymphocyte reaction and were subsequently tracked in post-transplant blood. As an antigen-independent comparator for the donor-reactive sequences, third party-reactive TCRbeta sequences from pre-transplant MLRs were identified as well. Of the eight recipients, a few were HCV-positive, while the remaining recipients had been transplanted for non-autoimmune, non-viral indications. Subjects received no induction therapy and standard immunosuppression until randomization at 12-24 months post-transplant. Tolerance was defined as complete immunosuppression withdrawal for at least one year with no rise in liver enzymes beyond twice the upper limit of normal. Blood samples were taken pre-transplant, pre-randomization before withdrawal, and post-randomization after full withdrawal or failed withdrawal. The studied cohort comprised 8 liver transplant recipients, 3 classified as tolerant and 5 as non-tolerant.

Trimming leaves V shorter by 4 bases and J shorter by 8 bases, with the junction holding 12 bases beyond the gene matches. CDR1 is given as SGDLS and CDR2 as YYNGEE, both from the germline V gene. From its cysteine to its phenylalanine, the CDR3 spans 16 amino acids. The entry retains the CDR3 DNA only, 48 bases that are in frame from base 1. A word on this clone: Its antigen is still unknown. The record has no base qualities; no much larger clone is one base away.

Frozen genomic DNA underwent high-throughput TCRbeta CDR3 sequencing by immunoSEQ, including PCR amplification, mapping, bias correction and internal controls. The original pipeline was this. Only productive rearrangements were retained, with each unique TCRbeta sequence defined by its CDR3 nucleotide sequence together with its V and J gene. For a sequence to be called donor-reactive, it needed a frequency of at least 0.01% and at least 5-fold expansion in CFSE-low cells compared with unstimulated pre-transplant cells. Minimum frequency thresholds were set for each subject based on the unstimulated sample with the lowest template count, ensuring at least 90% detection power. Jensen-Shannon divergence between the top 1000 TCRbeta sequences post- versus pre-transplant served as the measure of repertoire turnover. Two-sided Fisher's exact tests were used to test for changes in the detection of donor-reactive sequences. TCRdb provides this immuneACCESS table in a form limited to in-frame rearrangements. Some clones are lacking; in checked studies, under half of them reflect an unresolved V gene, and why the rest are absent is not known. That table supplies the V and J calls and clone size; D and trimming were determined from the DNA. The sample table shows approximately 26,000 clones, and about 70% are seen once. The ten largest clones take up 2.5% to 3.5% of the sample.

Results and caveats for the whole study, not just this receptor: In 5 of 8 subjects, circulating donor-reactive CD4 TCRbeta sequences decreased significantly after transplant, regardless of tolerance or HCV status. Because no allograft tissue specimens were available, donor-reactive T cells may have migrated into the graft instead of being deleted. The decline in donor-reactive sequences exceeded the decline in third party-reactive sequences, suggesting partial antigen-specific deletion that was unrelated to withdrawal success. In a couple of subjects, low numbers of available donor cells limited the measurable donor-reactive repertoire. When repertoire turnover was accounted for, significantly reduced detection of donor-reactive sequences was found in 7 of 8 subjects for CD4 and in 8 of 8 subjects for CD8. The conclusions were preliminary, being limited by small, heterogeneous patient numbers and by non-standardized post-transplant time points.

In the paper's terms, the time point label means: pre-transplant. Thawed unstimulated PBMCs were stained for CD3, CD4 and CD8 and FACS-sorted into CD3+CD4+ and CD3+CD8+ populations. All 8 studied subjects were randomized to withdrawal of immunosuppression. Genomic DNA was isolated with the Qiagen DNeasy Blood and Tissue Kit. The chain was built from TRBV9 and TRBJ1-6, with 7 bases in between that match TRBD1. Sequenced material: CD4+ T cells from blood, taken before liver transplant. The receptor comes from a human donor who received a liver transplant. The base sequence is TGTGCCAGCAGCCAATACGACAGGGTAGGGGATTCACCCCTCCACTTT. Its product reads: CASSQYDRVGDSPLHF.